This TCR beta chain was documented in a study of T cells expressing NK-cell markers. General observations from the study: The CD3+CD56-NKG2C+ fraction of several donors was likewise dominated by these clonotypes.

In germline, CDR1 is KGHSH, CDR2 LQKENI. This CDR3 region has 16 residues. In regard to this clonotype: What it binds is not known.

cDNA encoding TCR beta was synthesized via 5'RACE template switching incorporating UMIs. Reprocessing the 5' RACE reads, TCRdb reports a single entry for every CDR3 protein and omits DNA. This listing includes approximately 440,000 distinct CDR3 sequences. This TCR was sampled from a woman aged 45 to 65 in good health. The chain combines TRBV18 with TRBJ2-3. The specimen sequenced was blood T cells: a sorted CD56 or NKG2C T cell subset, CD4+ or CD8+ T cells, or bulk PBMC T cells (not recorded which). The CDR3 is CASSPRDSPSTDTQYF.